Shown below are 10 T cell receptor beta chains from a single sample sequenced in a study of cytomegalovirus exposure and HLA in healthy donors (TCRdb year 2017). Library preparation employed the immunoSEQ multiplex PCR assay. For the multiplex PCR, a mixture combining 60 forward primers for TCR Vbeta segments and 13 reverse primers for TCR Jbeta segments was used. TCRdb mirrors the immuneACCESS table, restricted to in-frame sequences. Some clones are absent from its copies; in checked studies, under half trace to an unresolved V gene, and the reason for the others is unknown. The sample table lists around 130,000 clones, around 83% of them with a count of one. The ten largest clones capture 0.95% to 1.5% of the sample. The material sequenced was PBMCs. Receptors originate from a girl aged 2 to 9 in good health and CMV-seronegative.

V and J are TRBV2 and TRBJ2-7; perhaps TRBD2 as D (6 bases). V was shortened by 6 bases and J by 0 bases, with 21 bases between the two germline ends. The germline CDR1 and CDR2 sequences are SNHLY and FYNNEI. This CDR3 is 17 amino acids long. Written as DNA, the CDR3 is TGTGCCAGCAGGTGCCGGGATGAACGGGAGAGCTCCTACGAGCAGTACTTC. Its protein is CASRCRDERESSYEQYF.

The chain links TRBV18 to TRBJ2-3; 8 bases are shared with TRBD2. Per the germline V gene, CDR1 is KGHSH and CDR2 is LQKENI. The trim removed 5 bases at V and 4 bases at J, leaving 8 bases unmatched. CDR3 size: 15 residues. CDR3: CASSVGLVGSDTQYF. CDR3 DNA sequence: TGTGCCAGCTCAGTGGGACTAGTCGGATCAGATACGCAGTATTTT.

This chain connects TRBV7-2 to TRBJ1-2; D is ambiguous. CDR1 and CDR2 from the germline V gene are SGHTA and FQGNSA. Trimming cost V 0 bases and J 3 bases, with 14 bases left between them. The CDR3 has 16 residues. The CDR3 nucleotides read TGTGCCAGCAGCTTAGCGGATTGGCGGCAAGACTATGGCTACACCTTC. As protein: CASSLADWRQDYGYTF. The variable domain in full, with the rest retrieved from reference TRBV7-2 and TRBJ1-2, is GAGVSQSPSNKVTEKGKDVELRCDPISGHTALYWYRQSLGQGLEFLIYFQGNSAPDKSGLPSDRFSAERTGGSVSTLTIQRTQQEDSAVYLCASSLADWRQDYGYTFGSGTRLTVV.

V usage is TRBV2 and J usage is TRBJ2-1, with 8 bases that match TRBD2. This CDR3 has 13 residues. With 7 bases clipped from V and 1 base from J, the junction kept 0 bases outside the gene matches. The germline gives CDR1 SNHLY, CDR2 FYNNEI. CDR3 bases: TGTGCCAGCACGGGAGGGTCCTACAATGAGCAGTTCTTC. It translates to CASTGGSYNEQFF.

The chain employs TRBV28 and TRBJ2-7; 11 nucleotides align to TRBD2. The CDR3 totals 18 residues. V was pared by 1 base and J by 1 base, with 9 bases of the junction left unmatched. The germline V gene encodes CDR1 MDHEN and CDR2 SYDVKM. CDR3 in DNA: TGTGCCAGCAGTTTATTAGGATTAGCGGGAGGGCCTTCCTACGAGCAGTACTTC. Translating it yields CASSLLGLAGGPSYEQYF.

V gene TRBV28 combines with J gene TRBJ1-2, with 9 bases fitting TRBD1. The V segment lost 4 bases and the J segment 5 bases; nucleotides outside the gene matches: 8. Germline-derived CDR1 and CDR2 are MDHEN and SYDVKM. The CDR3 covers 15 residues. This chain's CDR3 is CASSSSGTGMYGYTF. CDR3 nucleotides: TGTGCCAGCAGTTCTTCCGGGACAGGGATGTATGGCTACACCTTC.

V is TRBV20-1 and J is TRBJ2-5; D gene unclear. Germline loops: CDR1 DFQATT, CDR2 SNEGSKA (reference sequence). V lost 4 bases and J 4 bases, leaving 4 bases between the germline ends. This CDR3 is built from 10 residues. The CDR3, as DNA: TGCAGTGCTAACAGAGAGACCCAGTACTTC. Translated: CSANRETQYF.

The table lists this clone with a count of one. The chain links TRBV7-9 to TRBJ1-5, with TRBD1 identical over 7 bases. The V gene end was trimmed by 5 bases and the J gene end by 7 bases; junction bases not matched to a gene: 2. There are 12 residues in the CDR3. The germline V gene encodes CDR1 SEHNR and CDR2 FQNEAQ (reference sequence). CDR3 DNA: TGTGCCAGCAGCAAACAGGGGCAGCCCCAGCATTTT. Translation gives CASSKQGQPQHF.

In nucleotides, the CDR3 is TGTGCCAGCAGTATACCTAGCGGGGGCAACAATGAGCAGTTCTTC. It codes for CASSIPSGGNNEQFF. This chain links TRBV27 with TRBJ2-1; 10 bases align to TRBD2. After removal of 5 bases from V and 5 bases from J, the junction contained 6 bases not matched to a gene. Germline CDR1 MNHEY, CDR2 SMNVEV (reference sequence). The CDR3 has 15 residues.

The chain uses TRBV2 and TRBJ2-1; TRBD2 might be the D (6 bases). The CDR3 runs to 16 residues. Germline V lookup: CDR1 SNHLY, CDR2 FYNNEI. The V gene lost 3 bases and the J gene lost 9 bases, with 21 bases spanning the gap. The CDR3 DNA sequence: TGTGCCAGCAGTGAGGTGCGGGAAACCCATCAATGTGAGCAGTTCTTC. It translates to CASSEVRETHQCEQFF.